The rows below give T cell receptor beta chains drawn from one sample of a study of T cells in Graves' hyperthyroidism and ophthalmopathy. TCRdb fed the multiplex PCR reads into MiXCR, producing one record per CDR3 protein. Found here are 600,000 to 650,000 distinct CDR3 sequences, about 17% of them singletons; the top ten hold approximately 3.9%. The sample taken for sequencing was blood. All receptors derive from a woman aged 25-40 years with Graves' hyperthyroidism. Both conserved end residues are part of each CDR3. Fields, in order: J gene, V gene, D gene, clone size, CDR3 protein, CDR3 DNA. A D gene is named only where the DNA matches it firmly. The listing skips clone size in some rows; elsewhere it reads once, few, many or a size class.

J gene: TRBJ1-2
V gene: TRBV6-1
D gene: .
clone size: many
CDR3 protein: CATRRSDGYTF
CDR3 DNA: TGTGCCACGAGACGGTCGGATGGCTACACCTTC

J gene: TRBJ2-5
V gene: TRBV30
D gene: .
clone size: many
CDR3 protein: CAWSPGEYQETQYF
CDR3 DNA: TGTGCCTGGAGCCCCGGGGAGTACCAAGAGACCCAGTACTTC

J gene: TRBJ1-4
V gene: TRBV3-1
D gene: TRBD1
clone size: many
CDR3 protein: CASSHRGQGATNEKLFF
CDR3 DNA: TGTGCCAGCAGCCACCGGGGACAGGGGGCAACTAATGAAAAACTGTTTTTT

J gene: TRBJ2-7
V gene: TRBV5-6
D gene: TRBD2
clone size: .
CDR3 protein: CARSLGITSGSLMEQYF
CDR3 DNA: TGTGCCAGGAGCTTGGGAATAACTAGCGGGAGTCTTATGGAGCAGTACTTC

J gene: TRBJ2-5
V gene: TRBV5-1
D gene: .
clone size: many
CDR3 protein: CASSGQGSQETQYF
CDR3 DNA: TGCGCCAGCAGCGGGCAGGGATCACAAGAGACCCAGTACTTC

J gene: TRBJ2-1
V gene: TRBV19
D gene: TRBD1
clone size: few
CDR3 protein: CASSNGQGSSYNEQFF
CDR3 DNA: TGTGCCAGTAGTAATGGACAGGGGAGCTCCTACAATGAGCAGTTCTTC

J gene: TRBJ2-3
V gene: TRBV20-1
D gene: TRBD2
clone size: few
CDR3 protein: CSASLAGGGDTQYF
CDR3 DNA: TGCAGTGCGAGCCTAGCGGGGGGGGGAGATACGCAGTATTTT

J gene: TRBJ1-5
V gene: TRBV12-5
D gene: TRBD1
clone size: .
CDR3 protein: CASGSPGQVNQPQHF
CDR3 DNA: TGTGCTAGTGGGTCACCGGGACAGGTTAATCAGCCCCAGCATTTT

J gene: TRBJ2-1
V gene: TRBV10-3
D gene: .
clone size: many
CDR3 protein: CAISESTAASYNEQFF
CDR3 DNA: TGTGCCATCAGTGAGTCGACGGCAGCCTCCTACAATGAGCAGTTCTTC

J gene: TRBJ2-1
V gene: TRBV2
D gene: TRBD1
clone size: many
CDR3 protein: CASRYGTGNNEQFF
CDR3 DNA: TGTGCCAGCAGGTACGGGACAGGCAACAATGAGCAGTTCTTC

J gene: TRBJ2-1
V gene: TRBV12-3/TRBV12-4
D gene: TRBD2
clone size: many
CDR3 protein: CASRTSGGPYNEQFF
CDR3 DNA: TGTGCCAGCAGAACTAGCGGAGGCCCCTACAATGAGCAGTTCTTC

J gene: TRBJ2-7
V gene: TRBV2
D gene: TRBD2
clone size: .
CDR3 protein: CASKVGTSGEQYF
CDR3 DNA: TGTGCCAGCAAAGTGGGGACTAGTGGAGAGCAGTACTTC

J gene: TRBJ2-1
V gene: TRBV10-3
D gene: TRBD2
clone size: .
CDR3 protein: CASSLTPGLAYEQFF
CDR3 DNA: TGTGCCAGCAGTTTGACCCCGGGACTAGCCTACGAGCAGTTCTTC

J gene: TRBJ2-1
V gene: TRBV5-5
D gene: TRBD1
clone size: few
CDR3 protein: CASSPTGTVTFNEQFF
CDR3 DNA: TGTGCCAGCAGCCCGACCGGGACAGTGACCTTCAATGAGCAGTTCTTC

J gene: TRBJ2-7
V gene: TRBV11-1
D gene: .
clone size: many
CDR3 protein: CASSLSQGPMDEQYF
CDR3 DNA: TGTGCCAGCAGCTTATCTCAGGGGCCCATGGACGAGCAGTACTTC

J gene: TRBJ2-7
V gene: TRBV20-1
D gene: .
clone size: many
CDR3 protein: CSAQSDPRPTYEQYF
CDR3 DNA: TGCAGTGCTCAGAGCGACCCGAGGCCTACCTACGAGCAGTACTTC

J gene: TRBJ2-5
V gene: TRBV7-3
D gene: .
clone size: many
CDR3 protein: CASSATQGGGETQYF
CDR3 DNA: TGTGCCAGCAGCGCAACACAGGGAGGGGGAGAGACCCAGTACTTC

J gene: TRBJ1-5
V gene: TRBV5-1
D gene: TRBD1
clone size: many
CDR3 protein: CASSLTGFSNQPQHF
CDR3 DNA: TGCGCCAGCAGCCTGACAGGGTTTAGCAATCAGCCCCAGCATTTT

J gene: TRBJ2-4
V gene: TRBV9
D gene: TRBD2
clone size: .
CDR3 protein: CASSVTSGSGIQYF
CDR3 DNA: TGTGCCAGCAGCGTTACTAGCGGGAGCGGAATTCAGTACTTC

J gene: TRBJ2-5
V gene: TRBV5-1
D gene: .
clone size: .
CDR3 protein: CASSLGGVLETQYF
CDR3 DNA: TGCGCCAGCAGCCTTGGGGGAGTTCTGGAGACCCAGTACTTC

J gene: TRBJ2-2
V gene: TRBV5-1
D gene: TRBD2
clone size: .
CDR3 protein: CASSLGASGRLTGELFF
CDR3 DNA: TGCGCCAGCAGCTTGGGGGCCAGCGGGAGACTCACCGGGGAGCTGTTTTTT

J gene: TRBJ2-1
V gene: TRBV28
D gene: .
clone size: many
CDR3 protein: CASSLDDEQFF
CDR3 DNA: TGTGCCAGCAGTTTGGACGATGAGCAGTTCTTC

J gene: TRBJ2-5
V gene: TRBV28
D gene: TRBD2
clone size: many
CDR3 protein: CASSFSSGETQYF
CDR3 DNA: TGTGCCAGCAGTTTCTCTAGCGGAGAGACCCAGTACTTC

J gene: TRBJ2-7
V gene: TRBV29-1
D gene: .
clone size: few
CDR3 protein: CSGGGGHESYEQYF
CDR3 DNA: TGCAGCGGGGGGGGGGGACACGAGAGCTACGAGCAGTACTTC

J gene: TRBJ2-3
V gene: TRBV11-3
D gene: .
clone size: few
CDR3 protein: CASIAEGEVSDTQYF
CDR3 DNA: TGTGCCAGCATCGCGGAGGGCGAGGTTTCCGATACGCAGTATTTT

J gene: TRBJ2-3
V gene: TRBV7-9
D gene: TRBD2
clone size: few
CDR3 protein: CASSSQAPTSGSSDTQYF
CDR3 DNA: TGTGCCAGCAGCTCTCAAGCCCCTACTAGCGGGAGTTCGGATACGCAGTATTTT

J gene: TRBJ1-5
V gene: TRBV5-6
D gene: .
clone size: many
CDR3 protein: CASSQGRVNQPQHF
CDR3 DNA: TGTGCCAGCAGCCAGGGTCGGGTCAATCAGCCCCAGCATTTT

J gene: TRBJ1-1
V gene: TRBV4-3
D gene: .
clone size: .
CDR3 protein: CASSQVWGVNTEAFF
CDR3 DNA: TGCGCCAGCAGCCAAGTATGGGGTGTGAACACTGAAGCTTTCTTT

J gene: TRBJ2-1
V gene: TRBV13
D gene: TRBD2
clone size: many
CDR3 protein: CASSLSGEGDEQFF
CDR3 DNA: TGTGCCAGCAGCTTATCGGGGGAGGGCGATGAGCAGTTCTTC

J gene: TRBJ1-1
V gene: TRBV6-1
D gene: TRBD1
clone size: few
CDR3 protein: CASRGQGGWAFF
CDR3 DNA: TGTGCCAGCAGGGGACAGGGGGGATGGGCTTTCTTT